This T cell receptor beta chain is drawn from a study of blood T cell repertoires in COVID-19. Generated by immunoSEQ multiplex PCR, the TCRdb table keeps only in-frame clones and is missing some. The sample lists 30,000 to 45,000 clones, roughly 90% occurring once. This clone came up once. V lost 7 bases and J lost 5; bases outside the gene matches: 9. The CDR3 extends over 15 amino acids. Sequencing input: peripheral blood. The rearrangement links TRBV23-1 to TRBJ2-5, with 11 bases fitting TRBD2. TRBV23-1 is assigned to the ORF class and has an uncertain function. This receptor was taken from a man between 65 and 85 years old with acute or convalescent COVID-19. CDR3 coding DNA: TGCGCCAGCAAGACTAGCGGGGTTTTTGTGGAGACCCAGTACTTC. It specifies CASKTSGVFVETQYF.